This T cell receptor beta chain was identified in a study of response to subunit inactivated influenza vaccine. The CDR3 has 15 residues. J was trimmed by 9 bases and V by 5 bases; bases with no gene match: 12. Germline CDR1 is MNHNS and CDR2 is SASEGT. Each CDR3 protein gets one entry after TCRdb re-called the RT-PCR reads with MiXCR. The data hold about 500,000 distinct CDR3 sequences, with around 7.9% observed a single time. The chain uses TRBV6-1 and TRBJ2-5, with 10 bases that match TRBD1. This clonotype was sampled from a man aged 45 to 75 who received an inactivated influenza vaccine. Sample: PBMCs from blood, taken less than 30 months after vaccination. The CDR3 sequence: CASSRPGQGKMSQYF. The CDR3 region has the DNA TGTGCCAGCAGTCGCCCGGGACAGGGGAAAATGTCCCAGTACTTC.